This T cell receptor (beta chain) was documented in a study of cytomegalovirus exposure and HLA in healthy donors. Study in general: Sequencing of 150 million to 200 million T cells in an earlier analysis found 100 million to 140 million unique TCR beta sequences. Study results and caveats: CMV serostatus stood as the only immune exposure information on hand. According to reports, the classifier identified cytomegalovirus status with high specificity and sensitivity. TCR beta V- and J-gene trimming, according to a later analysis, was linked to a missense DCLRE1C variant.

The germline V and J ends were trimmed by 4 bases and 3 bases, with 19 bases remaining between them. Germline CDR1 is LNHDA and CDR2 is SQIVND (reference sequence). The CDR3 has 17 residues. Notes on this clone: The antigen is not known.

The PCR contained 60 Vbeta and 13 Jbeta primers. Profiling relied on immunoSEQ multiplex PCR, and the TCRdb table lists in-frame clones only, not all of them. The repertoire consists of around 150,000 clones, with roughly 72% occurring once and the leading ten covering approximately 2%. The chain carries TRBV19 and TRBJ1-5; a weak D match, TRBD1 (6 bases). The sample was PBMCs. The sequence came from a man between 40 and 49 years old in good health and CMV-seronegative. CDR3 nucleotides: TGTGCCAGTAGTACTCGATCCACAGGGTCGGCCAATCAGCCCCAGCATTTT. Its translation: CASSTRSTGSANQPQHF. The full variable domain, with the rest looked up from reference TRBV19 and TRBJ1-5, is DGGITQSPKYLFRKEGQNVTLSCEQNLNHDAMYWYRQDPGQGLRLIYYSQIVNDFQKGDIAEGYSVSREKKESFPLTVTSAQKNPTAFYLCASSTRSTGSANQPQHFGDGTRLSIL.